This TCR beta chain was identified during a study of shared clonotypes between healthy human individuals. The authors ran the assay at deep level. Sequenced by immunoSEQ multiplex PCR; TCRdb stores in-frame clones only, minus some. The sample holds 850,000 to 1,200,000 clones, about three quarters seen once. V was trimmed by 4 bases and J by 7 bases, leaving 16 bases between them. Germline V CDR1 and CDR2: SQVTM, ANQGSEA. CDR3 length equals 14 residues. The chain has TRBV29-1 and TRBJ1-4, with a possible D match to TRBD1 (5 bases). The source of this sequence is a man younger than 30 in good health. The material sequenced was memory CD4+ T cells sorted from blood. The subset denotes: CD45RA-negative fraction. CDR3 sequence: CSVASGTLVEKLFF. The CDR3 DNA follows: TGCAGCGTTGCTAGCGGGACCCTAGTTGAAAAACTGTTTTTT.